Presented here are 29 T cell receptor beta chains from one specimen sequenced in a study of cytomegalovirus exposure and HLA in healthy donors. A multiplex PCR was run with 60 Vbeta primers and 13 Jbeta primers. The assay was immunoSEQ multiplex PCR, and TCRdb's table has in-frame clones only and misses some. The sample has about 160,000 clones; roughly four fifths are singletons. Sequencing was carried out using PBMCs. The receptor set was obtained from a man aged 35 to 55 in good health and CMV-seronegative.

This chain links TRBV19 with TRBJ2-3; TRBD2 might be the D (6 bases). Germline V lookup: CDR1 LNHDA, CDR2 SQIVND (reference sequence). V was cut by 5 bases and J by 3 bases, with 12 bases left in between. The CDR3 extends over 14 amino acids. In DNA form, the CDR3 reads TGTGCCAGTAGTGCTTCCGGGGGAACAGATACGCAGTATTTT. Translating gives CASSASGGTDTQYF. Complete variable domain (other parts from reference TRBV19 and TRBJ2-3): DGGITQSPKYLFRKEGQNVTLSCEQNLNHDAMYWYRQDPGQGLRLIYYSQIVNDFQKGDIAEGYSVSREKKESFPLTVTSAQKNPTAFYLCASSASGGTDTQYFGPGTRLTVL.

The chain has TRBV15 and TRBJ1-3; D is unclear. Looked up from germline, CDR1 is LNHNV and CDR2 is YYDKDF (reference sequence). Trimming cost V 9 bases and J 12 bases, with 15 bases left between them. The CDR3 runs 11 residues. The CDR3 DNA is TGTGCCACGGCTGTAGGGAGGCTCATATATTTT. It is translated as CATAVGRLIYF.

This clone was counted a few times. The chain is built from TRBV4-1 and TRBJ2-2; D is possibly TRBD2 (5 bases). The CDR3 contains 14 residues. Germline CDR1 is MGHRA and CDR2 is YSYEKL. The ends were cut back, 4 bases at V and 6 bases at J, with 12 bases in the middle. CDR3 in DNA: TGCGCCAGCAGCCCCCCTGGAGGAGCCGGGGAGCTGTTTTTT. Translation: CASSPPGGAGELFF.

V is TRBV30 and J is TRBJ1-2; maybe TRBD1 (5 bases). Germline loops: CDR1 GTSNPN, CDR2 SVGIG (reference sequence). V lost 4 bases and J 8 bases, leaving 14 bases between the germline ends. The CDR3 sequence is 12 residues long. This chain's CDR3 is CAWTLGAYGYTF. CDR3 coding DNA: TGTGCCTGGACCCTAGGGGCTTACGGCTACACCTTC. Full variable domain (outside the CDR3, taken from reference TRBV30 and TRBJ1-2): SQTIHQWPATLVQPVGSPLSLECTVEGTSNPNLYWYRQAAGRGLQLLFYSVGIGQISSEVPQNLSASRPQDRQFILSSKKLLLSDSGFYLCAWTLGAYGYTFGSGTRLTVV.

DNA for the CDR3: TGCGCCAGCAGTTTTCGGAAACGTGGACTCGGAGCTTTCTTT. The encoded protein is CASSFRKRGLGAFF. The V and J genes are TRBV5-1 and TRBJ1-1, with D unresolved. V was shortened by 5 bases and J by 10 bases, with 21 bases between the two germline ends. This CDR3 contains 14 residues. The germline V gene encodes CDR1 SGHRS and CDR2 YFSETQ. The entire variable domain, with the rest obtained from reference TRBV5-1 and TRBJ1-1, is as follows: KAGVTQTPRYLIKTRGQQVTLSCSPISGHRSVSWYQQTPGQGLQFLFEYFSETQRNKGNFPGRFSGRQFSNSRSEMNVSTLELGDSALYLCASSFRKRGLGAFFGQGTRLTVV.

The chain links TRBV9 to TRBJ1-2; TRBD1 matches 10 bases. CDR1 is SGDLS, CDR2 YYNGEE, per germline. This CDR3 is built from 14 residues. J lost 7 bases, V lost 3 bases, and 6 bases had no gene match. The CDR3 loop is CASSEDRGFGGYTF. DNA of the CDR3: TGTGCCAGCAGCGAGGACAGGGGGTTCGGTGGCTACACCTTC.

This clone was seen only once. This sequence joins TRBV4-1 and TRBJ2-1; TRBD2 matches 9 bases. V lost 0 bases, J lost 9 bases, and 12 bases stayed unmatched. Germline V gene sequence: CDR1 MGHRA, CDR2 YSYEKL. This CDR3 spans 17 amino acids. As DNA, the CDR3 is TGCGCCAGCAGCCAAGATGAGGGTAGCGGGAGAGGGATTGAGCAGTTCTTC. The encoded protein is CASSQDEGSGRGIEQFF.

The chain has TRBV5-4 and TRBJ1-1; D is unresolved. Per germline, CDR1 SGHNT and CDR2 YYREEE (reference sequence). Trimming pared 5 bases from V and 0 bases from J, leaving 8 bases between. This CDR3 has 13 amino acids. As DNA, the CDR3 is TGTGCCAGCAGTCAGATTTTGAACACTGAAGCTTTCTTT. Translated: CASSQILNTEAFF.

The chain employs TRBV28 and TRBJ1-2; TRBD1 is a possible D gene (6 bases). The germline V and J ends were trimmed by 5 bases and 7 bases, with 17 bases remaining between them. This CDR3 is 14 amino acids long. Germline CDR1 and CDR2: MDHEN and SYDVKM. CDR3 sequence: CASSLLARGLGYTF. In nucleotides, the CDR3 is TGTGCCAGCAGTCTTCTGGCGCGGGGGCTTGGCTACACCTTC.

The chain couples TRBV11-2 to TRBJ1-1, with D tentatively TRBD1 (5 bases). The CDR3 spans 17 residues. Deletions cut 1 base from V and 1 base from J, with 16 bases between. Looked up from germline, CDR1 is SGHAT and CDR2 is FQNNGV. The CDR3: CASSLGGMEGANTEAFF. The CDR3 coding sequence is TGTGCCAGCAGCTTAGGGGGGATGGAGGGCGCGAACACTGAAGCTTTCTTT.

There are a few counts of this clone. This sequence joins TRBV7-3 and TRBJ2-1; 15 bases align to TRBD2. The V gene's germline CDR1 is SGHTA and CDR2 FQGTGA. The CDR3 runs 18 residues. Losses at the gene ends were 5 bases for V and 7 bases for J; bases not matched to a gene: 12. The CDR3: CASSNQGLAGGPRNEQFF. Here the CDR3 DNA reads TGTGCCAGCAGCAACCAAGGACTAGCGGGAGGGCCGCGGAATGAGCAGTTCTTC.

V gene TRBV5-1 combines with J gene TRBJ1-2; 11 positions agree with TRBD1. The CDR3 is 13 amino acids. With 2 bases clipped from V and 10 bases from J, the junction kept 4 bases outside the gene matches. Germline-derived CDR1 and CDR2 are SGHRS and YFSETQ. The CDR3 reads CASSFEGQGAYTF. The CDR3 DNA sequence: TGCGCCAGCAGCTTTGAAGGACAGGGGGCCTACACCTTC.

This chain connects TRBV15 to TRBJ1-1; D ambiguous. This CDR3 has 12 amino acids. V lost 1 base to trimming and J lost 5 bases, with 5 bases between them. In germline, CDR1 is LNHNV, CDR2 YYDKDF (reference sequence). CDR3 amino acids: CATSRAGTEAFF. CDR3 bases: TGTGCCACCAGCAGAGCCGGGACTGAAGCTTTCTTT.

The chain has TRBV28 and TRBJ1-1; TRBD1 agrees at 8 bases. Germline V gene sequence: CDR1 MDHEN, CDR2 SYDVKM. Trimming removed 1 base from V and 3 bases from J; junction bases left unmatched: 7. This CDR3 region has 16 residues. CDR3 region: CASSLYGQGSDTEAFF. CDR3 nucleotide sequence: TGTGCCAGCAGTTTATACGGACAGGGCTCGGACACTGAAGCTTTCTTT.

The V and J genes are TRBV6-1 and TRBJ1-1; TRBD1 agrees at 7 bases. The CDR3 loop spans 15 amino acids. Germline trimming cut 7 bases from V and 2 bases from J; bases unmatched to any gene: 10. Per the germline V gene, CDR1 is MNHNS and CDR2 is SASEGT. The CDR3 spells CASTRNRDSNTEAFF. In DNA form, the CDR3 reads TGTGCCAGCACCCGAAACCGGGACAGCAACACTGAAGCTTTCTTT.

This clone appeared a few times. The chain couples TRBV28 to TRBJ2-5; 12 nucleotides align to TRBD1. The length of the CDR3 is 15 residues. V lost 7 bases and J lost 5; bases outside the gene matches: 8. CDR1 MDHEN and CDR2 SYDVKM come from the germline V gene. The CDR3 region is CASTHGTGGDETQYF. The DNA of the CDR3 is TGTGCCAGCACCCATGGGACAGGGGGCGATGAGACCCAGTACTTC.

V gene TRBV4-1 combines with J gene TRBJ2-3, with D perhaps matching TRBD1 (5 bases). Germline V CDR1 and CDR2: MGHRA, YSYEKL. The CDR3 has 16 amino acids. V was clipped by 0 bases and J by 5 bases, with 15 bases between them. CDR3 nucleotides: TGCGCCAGCAGCCAAGAGGGGCGCCCTGAAGGAGATACGCAGTATTTT. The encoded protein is CASSQEGRPEGDTQYF.

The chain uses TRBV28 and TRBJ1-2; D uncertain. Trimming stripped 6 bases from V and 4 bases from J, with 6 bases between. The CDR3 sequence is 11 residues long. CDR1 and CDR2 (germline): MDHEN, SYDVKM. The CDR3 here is CASSLSYGYTF. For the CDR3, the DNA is TGTGCCAGCAGCCTATCCTATGGCTACACCTTC.

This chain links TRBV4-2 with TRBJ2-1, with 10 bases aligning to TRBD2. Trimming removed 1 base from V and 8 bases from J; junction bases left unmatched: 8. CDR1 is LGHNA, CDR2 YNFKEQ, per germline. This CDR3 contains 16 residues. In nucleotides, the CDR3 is TGTGCCAGCAGCCAAGTATATAGCGGGAGGTCATATGAGCAGTTCTTC. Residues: CASSQVYSGRSYEQFF.

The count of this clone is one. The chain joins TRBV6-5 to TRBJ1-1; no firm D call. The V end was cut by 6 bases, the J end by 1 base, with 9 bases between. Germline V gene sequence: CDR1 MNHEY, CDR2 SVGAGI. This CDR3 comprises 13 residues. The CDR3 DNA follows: TGTGCCAGCAGAGCTGACAAGAACACTGAAGCTTTCTTT. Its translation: CASRADKNTEAFF.

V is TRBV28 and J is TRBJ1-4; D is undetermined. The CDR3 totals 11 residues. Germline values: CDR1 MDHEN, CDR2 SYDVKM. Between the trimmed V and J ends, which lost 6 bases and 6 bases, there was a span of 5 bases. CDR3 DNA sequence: TGTGCCAGCAGCCCCTATGAAAAACTGTTTTTT. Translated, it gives CASSPYEKLFF.

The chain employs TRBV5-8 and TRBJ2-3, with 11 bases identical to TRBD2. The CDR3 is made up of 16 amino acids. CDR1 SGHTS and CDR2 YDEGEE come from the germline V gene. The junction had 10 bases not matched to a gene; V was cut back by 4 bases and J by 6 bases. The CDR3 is CASSRLLAGEADTQYF. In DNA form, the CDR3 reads TGTGCCAGCAGCCGATTACTAGCGGGGGAAGCTGATACGCAGTATTTT.

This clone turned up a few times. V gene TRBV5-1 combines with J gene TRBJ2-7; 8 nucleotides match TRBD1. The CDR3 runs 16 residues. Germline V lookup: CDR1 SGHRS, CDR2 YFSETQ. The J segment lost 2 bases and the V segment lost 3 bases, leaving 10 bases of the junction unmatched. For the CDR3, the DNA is TGCGCCAGCAGCTACGGGAGACAGGGGAGCACCTACGAGCAGTACTTC. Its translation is CASSYGRQGSTYEQYF.

The CDR3 region is CSVQDRVGADTQYF. CDR3 sequence (DNA): TGCAGCGTTCAGGACAGGGTAGGGGCAGATACGCAGTATTTT. This chain joins TRBV29-1 and TRBJ2-3, with 8 bases matching TRBD1. Per the germline V gene, CDR1 is SQVTM and CDR2 is ANQGSEA. This CDR3 contains 14 residues. After removal of 5 bases from V and 4 bases from J, the junction contained 8 bases not matched to a gene.

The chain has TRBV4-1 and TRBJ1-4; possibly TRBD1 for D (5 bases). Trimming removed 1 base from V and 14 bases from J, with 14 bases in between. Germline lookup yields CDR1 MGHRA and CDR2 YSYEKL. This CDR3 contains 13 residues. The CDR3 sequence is CASSQVRVKDLFF. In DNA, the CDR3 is TGCGCCAGCAGCCAAGTCAGGGTAAAGGACCTGTTTTTT.

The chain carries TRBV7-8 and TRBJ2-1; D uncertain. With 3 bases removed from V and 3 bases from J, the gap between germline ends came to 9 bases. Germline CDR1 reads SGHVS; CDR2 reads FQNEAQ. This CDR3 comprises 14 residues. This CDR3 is CASSFSLFYNEQFF. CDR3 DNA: TGTGCCAGCAGCTTCTCCCTATTCTACAATGAGCAGTTCTTC.

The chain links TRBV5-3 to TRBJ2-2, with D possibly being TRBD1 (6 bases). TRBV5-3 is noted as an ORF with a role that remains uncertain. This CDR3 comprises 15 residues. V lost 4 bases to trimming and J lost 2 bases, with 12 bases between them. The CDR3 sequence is CARSRTVCNTGELFF. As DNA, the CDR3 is TGTGCCAGAAGCCGGACAGTTTGCAACACCGGGGAGCTGTTTTTT.

The CDR3 spells CASSLDRGRQQFF. CDR3 bases: TGCGCCAGCAGCTTGGATAGGGGGCGTCAGCAGTTCTTC. The chain is built from TRBV5-1 and TRBJ2-1; TRBD1 matches 7 bases. V was clipped by 0 bases and J by 11 bases; unmatched bases: 5. There are 13 residues in the CDR3. Germline V gene data show CDR1 as SGHRS and CDR2 as YFSETQ.

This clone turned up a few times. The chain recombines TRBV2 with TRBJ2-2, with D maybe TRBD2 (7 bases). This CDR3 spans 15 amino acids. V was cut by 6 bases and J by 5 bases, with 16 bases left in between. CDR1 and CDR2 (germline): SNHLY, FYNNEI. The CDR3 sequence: CASRGASGTTGELFF. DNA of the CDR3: TGTGCCAGCAGAGGGGCCAGCGGGACAACCGGGGAGCTGTTTTTT.